The rows below give T cell receptor beta chains drawn from one sample of a study of OX40 agonist ivuxolimab in advanced cancers. Clones were sequenced by immunoSEQ multiplex PCR, and TCRdb holds only the in-frame ones, with some missing. The sample includes more than 65,000 clones, roughly nine tenths seen only once; the top ten take around 0.97%. The sample consisted of CD4+ or CD8+ T cells sorted from blood, taken in a trial of the OX40 agonist ivuxolimab. These receptors originate from an adult with an advanced solid tumor such as melanoma, head and neck, liver or kidney cancer. The CDR3 runs from the conserved cysteine through the conserved F or W. The D gene is left open where the match is weak. Clone size is given for some rows only: seen once, a few or many times, or a class if the clone is expanded.

TRBJ2-5 | few | - | TRBV5-6 | TGTGCCAGCAGCTTGCCCATAGGGGAGACCCAGTACTTC | CASSLPIGETQYF
TRBJ2-7 | - | - | TRBV6-5 | TGTGCCAGCACTTGGGAGCAGTACTTC | CASTWEQYF
TRBJ2-2 | once | TRBD1 | TRBV6-6 | TGTGCCAGCAGACTTCGGGACAGAAGGACCGGGGAGCTGTTTTTT | CASRLRDRRTGELFF
TRBJ1-4 | - | - | TRBV11-3 | TGTGCCAGCAGCCGAGGGGATGCAACTAATGAAAAACTGTTTTTT | CASSRGDATNEKLFF
TRBJ2-1 | - | - | TRBV28 | TGTGCCAGCAGCTCTTTCCTTGAGCAGTTCTTC | CASSSFLEQFF
TRBJ2-1 | - | - | TRBV5-6 | TGTGCCAGCAGCTCCGGTCCCGGCCCCTACAATGAGCAGTTCTTC | CASSSGPGPYNEQFF
TRBJ2-7 | - | - | TRBV7-2 | TGTGCCAGCAGCTCCCTCGGGTTCTACGAGCAGTACTTC | CASSSLGFYEQYF
TRBJ2-3 | - | - | TRBV7-6 | TGTGCCAGCAGCACAAGACTAACGGCGGGTGGTGGAGATACGCAGTATTTT | CASSTRLTAGGGDTQYF
TRBJ2-7 | few | - | TRBV9 | TGTGCCAGCAGCGTTCAGCCCGTTAGCTCCTACGAGCAGTACTTC | CASSVQPVSSYEQYF
TRBJ2-5 | - | TRBD1 | TRBV18 | TGTGCCAGCTCACCCGGGACAGGGGAAAGGGAGACCCAGTACTTC | CASSPGTGERETQYF
TRBJ2-7 | - | - | TRBV5-1 | TGCGCCAGCTGTAAGAGCACCGATTGTGGAGAGCAGTACTTC | CASCKSTDCGEQYF
TRBJ2-3 | once | - | TRBV11-2 | TGTGCCAGCAGCTCCAGGGGGGGGATCACAGATACGCAGTATTTT | CASSSRGGITDTQYF
TRBJ2-3 | - | - | TRBV10-1 | TGCGCCAGCAGTGACCGCAGCCTAGATACGCAGTATTTT | CASSDRSLDTQYF
TRBJ2-1 | - | - | TRBV7-2 | TGTGCCAGCAGTCTCGGATATAGCGCCAATTGGGAGCAGTTCTTC | CASSLGYSANWEQFF
TRBJ1-1 | - | - | TRBV18 | TGTGCCAGCTCACCAGAGGAGGGATGGGGGGGAACTGAAGCTTTCTTT | CASSPEEGWGGTEAFF
TRBJ1-1 | few | TRBD1 | TRBV11-2 | TGTGCCAGCAGTAGGGGGCAGGGAGGGACTGAAGCTTTCTTT | CASSRGQGGTEAFF
TRBJ2-2 | - | - | TRBV6-4 | TGTGCCAGCAGTGACCGGGGAACGAACACCGGGGAGCTGTTTTTT | CASSDRGTNTGELFF
TRBJ1-1 | - | - | TRBV5-6 | TGTGCCAGCAGCTTGGGTTCGATAGGGAACACTGAAGCTTTCTTT | CASSLGSIGNTEAFF
TRBJ1-2 | - | - | TRBV11-3 | TGTGCCAGCAGTATCAGAACGGGGACCCAGATTGGCTACACCTTC | CASSIRTGTQIGYTF
TRBJ1-1 | - | TRBD1 | TRBV6-5 | TGTGCCAGCAGTTACGGGTGGGACAGGGGCACTGAAGCTTTCTTT | CASSYGWDRGTEAFF
TRBJ2-3 | - | - | TRBV7-6 | TGTGCCAGCAGCCCTTCCACAGATACGCAGTATTTT | CASSPSTDTQYF
TRBJ1-5 | few | TRBD1 | TRBV10-3 | TGTGCCATCAGGCAGGGGGCCGATCAGCCCCAGCATTTT | CAIRQGADQPQHF
TRBJ2-7 | once | TRBD2 | TRBV7-7 | TGTGCCAGCAGCGTCTCCGCGGGAGGAGGGGTCGAGCAGTACTTC | CASSVSAGGGVEQYF
TRBJ1-4 | - | - | TRBV5-1 | TGCGCCAGCAGCTTCTCCTCGGGGACCTCGGGTGAAAAACTGTTTTTT | CASSFSSGTSGEKLFF